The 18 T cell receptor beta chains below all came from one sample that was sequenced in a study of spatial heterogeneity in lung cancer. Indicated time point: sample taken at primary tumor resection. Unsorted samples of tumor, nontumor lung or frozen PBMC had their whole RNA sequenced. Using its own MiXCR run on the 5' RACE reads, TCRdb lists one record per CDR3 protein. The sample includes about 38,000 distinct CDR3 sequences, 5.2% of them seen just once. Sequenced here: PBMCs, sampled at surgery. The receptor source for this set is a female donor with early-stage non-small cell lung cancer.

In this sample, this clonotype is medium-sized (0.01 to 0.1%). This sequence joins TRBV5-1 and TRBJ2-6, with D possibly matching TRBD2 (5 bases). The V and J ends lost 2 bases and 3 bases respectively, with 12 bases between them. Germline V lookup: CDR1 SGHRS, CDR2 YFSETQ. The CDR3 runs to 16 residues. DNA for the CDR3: TGCGCCAGCAGCTTTTTGTCGGAGGTTGGGGCCAACGTCCTGACTTTC. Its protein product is CASSFLSEVGANVLTF.

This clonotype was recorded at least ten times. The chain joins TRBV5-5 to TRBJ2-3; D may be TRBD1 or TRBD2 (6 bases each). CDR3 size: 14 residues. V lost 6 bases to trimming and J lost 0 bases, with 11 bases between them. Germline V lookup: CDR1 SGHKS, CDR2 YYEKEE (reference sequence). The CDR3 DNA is TGTGCCAGCAAGGGGGGAACTAGCACAGATACGCAGTATTTT. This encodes CASKGGTSTDTQYF.

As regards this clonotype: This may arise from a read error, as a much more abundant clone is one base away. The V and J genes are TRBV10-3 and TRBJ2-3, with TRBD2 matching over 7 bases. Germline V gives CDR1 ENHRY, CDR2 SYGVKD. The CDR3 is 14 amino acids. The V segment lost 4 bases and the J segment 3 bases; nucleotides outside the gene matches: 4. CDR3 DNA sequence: TGTGCCATCAGTGGGCGGGGGAGAACAGATACGCAGTATTTT. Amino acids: CAISGRGRTDTQYF.

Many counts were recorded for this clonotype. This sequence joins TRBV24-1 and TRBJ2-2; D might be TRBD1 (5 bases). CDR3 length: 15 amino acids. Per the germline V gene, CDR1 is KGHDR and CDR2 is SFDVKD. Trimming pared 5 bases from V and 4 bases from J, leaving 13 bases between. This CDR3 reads CATSVGSRGTGELFF. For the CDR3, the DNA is TGTGCCACCAGTGTGGGATCAAGGGGCACCGGGGAGCTGTTTTTT.

As DNA, the CDR3 is TGTGCCAGCAGTTTATTTTGGGACTCCAACACTGAAGCTTTCTTT. It translates to CASSLFWDSNTEAFF. The chain has TRBV27 and TRBJ1-1; possibly TRBD1 for D (5 bases). Between the trimmed V and J ends, which lost 1 base and 2 bases, there was a span of 11 bases. Looked up from germline, CDR1 is MNHEY and CDR2 is SMNVEV (reference sequence). This CDR3 comprises 15 residues.

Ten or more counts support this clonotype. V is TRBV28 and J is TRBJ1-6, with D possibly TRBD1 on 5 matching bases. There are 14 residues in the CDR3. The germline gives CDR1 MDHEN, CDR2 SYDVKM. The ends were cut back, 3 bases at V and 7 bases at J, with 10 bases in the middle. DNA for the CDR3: TGTGCCAGCAGTTTTCGGGGCTCCAATTCACCCCTCCACTTT. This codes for CASSFRGSNSPLHF.

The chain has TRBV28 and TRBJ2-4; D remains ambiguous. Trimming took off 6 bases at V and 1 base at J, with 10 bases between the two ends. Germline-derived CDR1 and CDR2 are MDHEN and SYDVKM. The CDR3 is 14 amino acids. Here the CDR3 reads CASSPPRAKNIQYF. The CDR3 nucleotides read TGTGCCAGCAGCCCCCCAAGGGCCAAAAACATTCAGTACTTC.

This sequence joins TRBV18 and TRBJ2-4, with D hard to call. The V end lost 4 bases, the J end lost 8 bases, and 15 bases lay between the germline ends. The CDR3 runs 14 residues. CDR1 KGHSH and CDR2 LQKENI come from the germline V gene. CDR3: CASSLHPREDIQYF. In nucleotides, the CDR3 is TGTGCCAGCTCACTACACCCCCGTGAGGACATTCAGTACTTC.

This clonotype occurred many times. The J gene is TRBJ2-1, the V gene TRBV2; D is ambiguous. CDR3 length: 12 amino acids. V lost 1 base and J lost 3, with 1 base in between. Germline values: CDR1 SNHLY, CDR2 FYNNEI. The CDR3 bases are TGTGCCAGCAGTGAAGACTACAATGAGCAGTTCTTC. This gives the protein CASSEDYNEQFF.

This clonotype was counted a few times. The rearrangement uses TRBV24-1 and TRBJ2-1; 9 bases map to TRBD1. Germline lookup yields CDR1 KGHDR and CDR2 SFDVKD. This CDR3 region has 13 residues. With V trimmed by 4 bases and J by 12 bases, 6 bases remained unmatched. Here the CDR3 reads CATSDPQGARQFF. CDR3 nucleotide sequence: TGTGCCACCAGTGACCCACAGGGGGCCCGGCAGTTCTTC.

The CDR3 is CASNPPGQGAREQYF. CDR3 DNA: TGTGCCAGCAACCCGCCGGGACAGGGGGCGCGGGAGCAGTACTTC. The chain links TRBV5-5 to TRBJ2-7, with 12 positions matching TRBD1. CDR3 length equals 15 residues. Losses at the gene ends were 6 bases for V and 7 bases for J; bases not matched to a gene: 11. CDR1 and CDR2 (germline): SGHKS, YYEKEE (reference sequence).

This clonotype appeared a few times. The CDR3 DNA reads as TGTGCCAGCAGCCTCAGGGGCAGCCCGCTTTATGGCTACACCTTC. Translation: CASSLRGSPLYGYTF. V is TRBV3-1 and J is TRBJ1-2; TRBD1 is a possible D gene (6 bases). V lost 4 bases and J 5 bases, leaving 17 bases between the germline ends. The CDR3 extends over 15 amino acids. Germline V gives CDR1 LGHDT, CDR2 YNNKEL (reference sequence).

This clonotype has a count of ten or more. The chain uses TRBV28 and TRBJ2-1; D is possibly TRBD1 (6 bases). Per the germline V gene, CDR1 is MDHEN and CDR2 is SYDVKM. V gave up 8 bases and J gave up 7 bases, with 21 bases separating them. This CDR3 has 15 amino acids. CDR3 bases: TGTGCCAGCGGCTCACCAGTGGGGGCGAGGAATGAGCAGTTCTTC. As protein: CASGSPVGARNEQFF.

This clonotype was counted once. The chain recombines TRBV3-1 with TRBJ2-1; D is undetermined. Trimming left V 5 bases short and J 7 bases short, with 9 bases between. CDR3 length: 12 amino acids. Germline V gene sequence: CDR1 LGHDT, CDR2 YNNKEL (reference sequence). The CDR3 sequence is CASSTTANEQFF. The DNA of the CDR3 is TGTGCCAGCAGCACAACCGCAAATGAGCAGTTCTTC.

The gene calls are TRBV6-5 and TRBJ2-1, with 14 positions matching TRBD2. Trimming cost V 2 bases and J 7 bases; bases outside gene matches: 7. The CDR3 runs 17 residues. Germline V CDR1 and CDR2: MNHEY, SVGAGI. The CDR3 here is CASSYLGLAGGGNEQFF. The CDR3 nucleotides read TGTGCCAGCAGTTACCTCGGACTAGCGGGGGGAGGAAATGAGCAGTTCTTC.

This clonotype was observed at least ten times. CDR3 region: CASSLDADTQYF. The CDR3 nucleotides read TGCGCCAGCAGCTTGGATGCAGATACGCAGTATTTT. The chain combines TRBV5-1 with TRBJ2-3; unclear D gene. Germline V gives CDR1 SGHRS, CDR2 YFSETQ. V dropped 0 bases and J dropped 4 bases, with 3 bases sitting between them. This CDR3 spans 12 amino acids.

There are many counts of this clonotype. The CDR3 protein is CASSLGGNNSPLHF. Here the CDR3 DNA reads TGTGCCAGCAGTTTGGGGGGGAATAATTCACCCCTCCACTTT. V gene TRBV12-3 or TRBV12-4 combines with J gene TRBJ1-6; possibly TRBD1 for D (5 bases). The CDR3 sequence is 14 residues long. V was shortened by 3 bases and J by 5 bases, with 8 bases between the two germline ends.

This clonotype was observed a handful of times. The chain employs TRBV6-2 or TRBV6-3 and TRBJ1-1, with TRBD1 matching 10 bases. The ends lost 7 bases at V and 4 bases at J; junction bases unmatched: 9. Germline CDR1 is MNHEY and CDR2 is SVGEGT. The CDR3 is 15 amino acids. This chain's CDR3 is CASTDRGHGGTEAFF. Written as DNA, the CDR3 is TGTGCCAGCACTGACAGGGGGCATGGGGGCACTGAAGCTTTCTTT.